Listed here are 17 T cell receptor beta chains from one sample, sequenced in a study of control samples from healthy donors and cancer patients. Libraries were prepared by immunoSEQ multiplex PCR; TCRdb keeps only in-frame clonotypes and omits some of them. Of around 150,000 clones in the sample, under 90% are singletons; the top ten hold 4.9%. Material: blood. All receptors derive from a man in his thirties or forties in good health.

The J gene is TRBJ1-1, the V gene TRBV5-4; tentative D call: TRBD1 (5 bases). This CDR3 has 14 amino acids. V lost 0 bases, J lost 4 bases, and 10 bases lay in between. Looked up from germline, CDR1 is SGHNT and CDR2 is YYREEE (reference sequence). The CDR3 coding sequence is TGTGCCAGCAGCTTGGCAGGGTTGAGCACTGAAGCTTTCTTT. It is translated as CASSLAGLSTEAFF. Supplemented by reference TRBV5-4 and TRBJ1-1, the full variable domain reads ETGVTQSPTHLIKTRGQQVTLRCSSQSGHNTVSWYQQALGQGPQFIFQYYREEENGRGNFPPRFSGLQFPNYSSELNVNALELDDSALYLCASSLAGLSTEAFFGQGTRLTVV.

V and J are TRBV19 and TRBJ2-5, with no clear D. The CDR3 extends over 13 amino acids. Germline loops: CDR1 LNHDA, CDR2 SQIVND (reference sequence). V lost 4 bases and J lost 4, with 10 bases in between. This chain's CDR3 is CASSTYIRETQYF. DNA for the CDR3: TGTGCCAGTAGTACCTATATAAGAGAGACCCAGTACTTC.

The rearrangement uses TRBV29-1 and TRBJ2-7, with 12 bases matching TRBD1. V lost 3 bases, J lost 2 bases, and 2 bases stayed unmatched. CDR1 SQVTM and CDR2 ANQGSEA come from the germline V gene. The CDR3 covers 14 residues. The CDR3 reads CSVEGTGGAYEQYF. CDR3 in DNA: TGCAGCGTTGAGGGGACAGGGGGCGCCTACGAGCAGTACTTC.

The chain uses TRBV19 and TRBJ1-2, with TRBD1 as a possible D gene (5 bases). V shed 7 bases and J shed 8 bases, with 17 bases lying between them. CDR3 length equals 13 residues. Germline CDR1 reads LNHDA; CDR2 reads SQIVND (reference sequence). This CDR3 is CASTSRGRRGYTF. The CDR3 DNA reads as TGTGCCAGTACCTCCCGGGGGAGACGAGGCTACACCTTC. Looking up the rest from reference TRBV19 and TRBJ1-2 gives the full variable domain: DGGITQSPKYLFRKEGQNVTLSCEQNLNHDAMYWYRQDPGQGLRLIYYSQIVNDFQKGDIAEGYSVSREKKESFPLTVTSAQKNPTAFYLCASTSRGRRGYTFGSGTRLTVV.

The chain employs TRBV5-4 and TRBJ2-5; no definite D call. Per the germline V gene, CDR1 is SGHNT and CDR2 is YYREEE (reference sequence). This CDR3 is 12 amino acids long. V lost 9 bases, J lost 4 bases, and 13 bases lay in between. The CDR3, as DNA: TGTGCCACCGGCCCCCCGGGAGAGACCCAGTACTTC. Its protein is CATGPPGETQYF.

This clone appeared once. This chain uses TRBV5-4 with TRBJ2-5, with TRBD2 matching over 9 bases. Germline values: CDR1 SGHNT, CDR2 YYREEE (reference sequence). The CDR3 length is 15 residues. The V and J ends lost 3 bases and 5 bases, in that order; junction bases with no gene match: 8. The CDR3, as DNA: TGTGCCAGCAGCTGGCAGCGGGGGGTGGGGGAGACCCAGTACTTC. Translating it yields CASSWQRGVGETQYF.

The chain links TRBV5-1 to TRBJ2-2, with 12 bases identical to TRBD1. After removal of 2 bases from V and 4 bases from J, the junction contained 3 bases not matched to a gene. CDR1 and CDR2 from the germline V gene are SGHRS and YFSETQ. The CDR3 consists of 16 residues. This chain's CDR3 is CASSLGDRGRTGELFF. In nucleotides, the CDR3 is TGCGCCAGCAGCTTAGGGGACAGGGGGCGCACCGGGGAGCTGTTTTTT.

V usage is TRBV30 and J usage is TRBJ2-3; TRBD2 matches 9 bases. The trim removed 0 bases at V and 6 bases at J, leaving 7 bases unmatched. CDR1 GTSNPN and CDR2 SVGIG come from the germline V gene (reference sequence). This CDR3 is 15 amino acids long. The CDR3 sequence: CAWSVRTSDADTQYF. The CDR3 DNA is TGTGCCTGGAGTGTCAGGACTAGCGACGCCGATACGCAGTATTTT.

This clone was detected only once. CDR3 protein: CASPRVAGVGGQETQYF. Written as DNA, the CDR3 is TGTGCCAGCCCCCGGGTAGCGGGAGTGGGGGGTCAAGAGACCCAGTACTTC. The rearrangement uses TRBV4-2 and TRBJ2-5; 9 bases map to TRBD2. The V gene end was trimmed by 8 bases and the J gene end by 2 bases; junction bases not matched to a gene: 15. The CDR3 contains 17 residues. CDR1 LGHNA and CDR2 YNFKEQ come from the germline V gene.

The gene calls are TRBV7-9 and TRBJ2-1, with D possibly TRBD1 on 6 matching bases. Trimming took 1 base from V and 2 from J, leaving 9 bases between them. Germline values: CDR1 SEHNR, CDR2 FQNEAQ (reference sequence). The CDR3 loop spans 15 amino acids. The CDR3 nucleotides read TGTGCCAGCAGCTTAGTAGGGACACCCTACAATGAGCAGTTCTTC. Amino acids: CASSLVGTPYNEQFF.

V gene TRBV7-2 combines with J gene TRBJ2-2, with 7 bases aligning to TRBD2. Trimming removed 5 bases from V and 5 bases from J; junction bases left unmatched: 8. CDR1 and CDR2 (germline): SGHTA, FQGNSA. This CDR3 contains 15 residues. The CDR3 DNA sequence: TGTGCCAGCAGCGCTTTTGTTAGCGGGACCGGGGAGCTGTTTTTT. Amino acids: CASSAFVSGTGELFF.

The J gene is TRBJ1-5, the V gene TRBV2; TRBD1 might be the D (6 bases). Germline values: CDR1 SNHLY, CDR2 FYNNEI. Deletions cut 6 bases from V and 0 bases from J, with 12 bases between. The CDR3 loop spans 15 amino acids. CDR3 sequence reads: CASRRTDNSNQPQHF. The CDR3 DNA reads TGTGCCAGCAGAAGGACAGACAATAGCAATCAGCCCCAGCATTTT. Full variable domain (rest looked up from reference TRBV2 and TRBJ1-5): EPEVTQTPSHQVTQMGQEVILRCVPISNHLYFYWYRQILGQKVEFLVSFYNNEISEKSEIFDDQFSVERPDGSNFTLKIRSTKLEDSAMYFCASRRTDNSNQPQHFGDGTRLSIL.

CDR3 sequence (DNA): TGTGCCAGCAGTTACTTGACAGGGGGCGGCAATCAGCCCCAGCATTTT. Translation: CASSYLTGGGNQPQHF. This chain joins TRBV6-6 and TRBJ1-5, with 10 bases aligning to TRBD1. Per germline, CDR1 MNHNY and CDR2 SVGAGI (reference sequence). The CDR3 totals 16 residues. Unmatched junction bases numbered 2, after V lost 1 base and J lost 2 bases.

This sequence joins TRBV3-1 (or the pseudogene TRBV3-2) and TRBJ2-7; the D is unclear. CDR1 and CDR2 (germline): LGHDT, YNNKEL (reference sequence). The CDR3 consists of 13 residues. With 2 bases removed from V and 3 bases from J, the gap between germline ends came to 8 bases. CDR3 nucleotide sequence: TGTGCCAGCAGCCAACGTAAAAACTACGAGCAGTACTTC. Translated, it gives CASSQRKNYEQYF.

The chain is built from TRBV5-4 and TRBJ1-1, with D possibly being TRBD1 (5 bases). Trimming left V 5 bases short and J 5 bases short, with 19 bases between. Germline V gene sequence: CDR1 SGHNT, CDR2 YYREEE (reference sequence). The CDR3 spans 15 residues. This chain's CDR3 is CASSTGFGGGTEAFF. Written as DNA, the CDR3 is TGTGCCAGCAGTACAGGCTTCGGGGGGGGGACTGAAGCTTTCTTT.

This chain connects TRBV7-8 to TRBJ2-7, with 8 bases lining up with TRBD1. Germline V gene data show CDR1 as SGHVS and CDR2 as FQNEAQ. V shed 5 bases and J 2 bases; nucleotides not matched to a gene: 5. The CDR3 has 14 amino acids. The CDR3 spells CASSPGTGAYEQYF. As DNA, the CDR3 is TGTGCCAGCAGCCCCGGGACAGGTGCCTACGAGCAGTACTTC.

The V gene is TRBV18, the J gene TRBJ2-7, with a tentative D call TRBD1 (7 bases). This CDR3 is 18 amino acids long. V lost 3 bases, J lost 6 bases, and 27 bases lay in between. Germline CDR1 KGHSH, CDR2 LQKENI. DNA of the CDR3: TGTGCCAGCTCACCGGCCCCACCCGGCCCCCAGGGGGGTCGCGAGCAGTACTTC. It specifies CASSPAPPGPQGGREQYF.